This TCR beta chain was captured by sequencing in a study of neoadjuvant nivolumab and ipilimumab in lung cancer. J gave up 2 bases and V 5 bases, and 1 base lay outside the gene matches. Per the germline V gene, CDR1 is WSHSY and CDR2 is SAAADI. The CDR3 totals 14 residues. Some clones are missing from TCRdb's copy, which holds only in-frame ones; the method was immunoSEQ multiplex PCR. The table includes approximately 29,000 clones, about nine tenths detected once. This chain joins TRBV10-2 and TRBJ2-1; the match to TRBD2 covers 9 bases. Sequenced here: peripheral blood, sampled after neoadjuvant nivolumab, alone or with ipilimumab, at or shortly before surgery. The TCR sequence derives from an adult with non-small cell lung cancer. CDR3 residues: CASSIAGAYNEQFF. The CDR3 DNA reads TGCGCCAGCAGTATAGCGGGGGCCTACAATGAGCAGTTCTTC.